The next 18 T cell receptor beta chains were all read from a single sample in a study of blood T cells in healthy people across ages. A J-beta primer mix and a sample-barcoded 5' primer were used in a second PCR of about 7 to 12 cycles. Using its own MiXCR run on the 5' RACE reads, TCRdb lists one record per CDR3 protein. This repertoire shows roughly 1,800,000 distinct CDR3 sequences, 49% found once; its top ten account for over 2%. What was sequenced was blood. All receptors come from a woman aged 40 to 50 in good health.

The genes are TRBV14 and TRBJ1-6; 7 bases align to TRBD1. CDR1 and CDR2 from the germline V gene are SGHDN and FVKESK. CDR3 length: 17 residues. Unmatched junction bases numbered 7, after V lost 1 base and J lost 4 bases. The CDR3 DNA sequence: TGTGCCAGCAGCCAAGTTAAAGCGGGACAGTATAATTCACCCCTCCACTTT. Amino acids: CASSQVKAGQYNSPLHF.

The rearrangement links TRBV21-1 to TRBJ2-1. TRBV21-1 represents a pseudogene. This CDR3 is built from 13 residues. CDR3 residues: CASSFRWSTEQFF. CDR3 DNA sequence: TGTGCCAGCAGCTTCCGATGGAGCACAGAGCAGTTCTTC.

This clonotype was recorded at least ten times. The chain carries TRBV6-1 and TRBJ2-5; TRBD1 agrees at 12 bases. Losses at the gene ends were 6 bases for V and 2 bases for J; bases not matched to a gene: 19. This CDR3 spans 20 amino acids. Germline CDR1 reads MNHNS; CDR2 reads SASEGT. In DNA, the CDR3 is TGTGCCAGCAGGCGGTCCCGGGACAGGGGGCAACCTAACCGTCAAGAGACCCAGTACTTC. Its protein product is CASRRSRDRGQPNRQETQYF.

CDR3 DNA sequence: TGTGCCAGCAGTGAATCGGGGACAGGGGGCTTTTACAATGAGCAGTTCTTC. It specifies CASSESGTGGFYNEQFF. The rearrangement joins TRBV2 to TRBJ2-1, with 12 nucleotides matching TRBD1. J gave up 4 bases and V 2 bases, and 6 bases lay outside the gene matches. This CDR3 contains 17 residues. Germline values: CDR1 SNHLY, CDR2 FYNNEI.

The sample holds a few counts of this clonotype. This rearrangement joins TRBV9 to TRBJ2-3, with 9 bases that match TRBD2. The CDR3 consists of 18 residues. Germline V CDR1 and CDR2: SGDLS, YYNGEE. After removal of 0 bases from V and 2 bases from J, the junction contained 10 bases not matched to a gene. The CDR3 coding sequence is TGTGCCAGCAGCGTAGCCCCAGCGGGGGGAGGGGACACAGATACGCAGTATTTT. As protein: CASSVAPAGGGDTDTQYF.

The V call is TRBV29-1, the J call TRBJ2-5; tentatively, D is TRBD1 or TRBD2 (5 bases each). The CDR3 has 13 amino acids. V lost 3 bases to trimming and J lost 11 bases, with 19 bases between them. Germline V gene data show CDR1 as SQVTM and CDR2 as ANQGSEA. CDR3 coding DNA: TGCAGCGTTGACCCGGGGCAACTCAATGAGCAGTACTTC. Translated, it gives CSVDPGQLNEQYF. The full variable domain, with the rest looked up from reference TRBV29-1 and TRBJ2-5, is SAVISQKPSRDICQRGTSLTIQCQVDSQVTMMFWYRQQPGQSLTLIATANQGSEATYESGFVIDKFPISRPNLTFSTLTVSNMSPEDSSIYLCSVDPGQLNEQYFGPGTRLLVL.

This chain uses TRBV6-2 or TRBV6-3 with TRBJ2-7, with TRBD2 matching over 9 bases. This CDR3 spans 14 amino acids. V was clipped by 5 bases and J by 4 bases; unmatched bases: 6. CDR1 MNHEY and CDR2 SVGEGT come from the germline V gene. CDR3 nucleotides: TGTGCCAGCAGTCTAGCGGGGAGCCAATACGAGCAGTACTTC. It codes for CASSLAGSQYEQYF.

The rearrangement joins TRBV15 to TRBJ1-2; unclear D gene. Germline V gives CDR1 LNHNV, CDR2 YYDKDF (reference sequence). This CDR3 is built from 13 residues. V was clipped by 5 bases and J by 0 bases, with 7 bases between them. The CDR3 loop reads CATSAQANYGYTF. CDR3 in DNA: TGTGCCACCAGCGCCCAGGCTAACTATGGCTACACCTTC.

The gene calls are TRBV7-2 and TRBJ2-5, with 7 bases lining up with TRBD2. The CDR3 loop spans 13 amino acids. The V gene's germline CDR1 is SGHTA and CDR2 FQGNSA. V dropped 5 bases and J dropped 4; count of bases not matched to a gene: 4. In nucleotides, the CDR3 is TGTGCCAGCAGCCGTCGGGGGGTAGAGACCCAGTACTTC. This translates into CASSRRGVETQYF.

This clonotype was found once. V usage is TRBV5-8 and J usage is TRBJ2-5; tentatively, D is TRBD2 (5 bases). The J call may be mistaken, given a closer DNA end match to TRBJ2-7. This CDR3 has 11 amino acids. Germline CDR1 and CDR2: SGHTS and YDEGEE. In DNA form, the CDR3 reads TGTGCCAGCAGGGAGGAGTCCGAGCAGTACTTC. As protein: CASREESEQYF.

A few counts support this clonotype. The V call is TRBV15, the J call TRBJ2-1; D is ambiguous. The germline CDR1 and CDR2 sequences are LNHNV and YYDKDF (reference sequence). V was trimmed by 4 bases and J by 0 bases, leaving 16 bases between them. The CDR3 runs 17 residues. CDR3 sequence (DNA): TGTGCCACCAGCACACAAGACCTAGTCGCCTCCTACAATGAGCAGTTCTTC. Translation gives CATSTQDLVASYNEQFF.

This chain uses TRBV5-1 with TRBJ1-6; no reliable D call. The CDR3 totals 14 residues. Germline CDR1 is SGHRS and CDR2 is YFSETQ. V was pared by 1 base and J by 9 bases, with 11 bases between. The CDR3 is CASSLSEGGSPLHF. The CDR3 region has the DNA TGCGCCAGCAGCTTGAGTGAAGGAGGTTCACCCCTCCACTTT.

The genes are TRBV12-3 or TRBV12-4 and TRBJ2-7; D is possibly TRBD1 or TRBD2 (5 bases each). V lost 5 bases and J 3 bases, leaving 11 bases between the germline ends. The CDR3 loop spans 13 amino acids. CDR3 sequence (DNA): TGTGCCAGCAGTATCGGGGCCTTCTACGAGCAGTACTTC. Its protein product is CASSIGAFYEQYF.

This clonotype was detected many times. The chain links TRBV9 to TRBJ2-5; the D is unclear. Trimming stripped 3 bases from V and 5 bases from J, with 8 bases between. Per germline, CDR1 SGDLS and CDR2 YYNGEE. This CDR3 is built from 12 residues. The CDR3 spells CASSGLGETQYF. The CDR3 coding sequence is TGTGCCAGCAGCGGACTGGGGGAGACCCAGTACTTC.

The chain carries TRBV10-3 and TRBJ2-5; D is unresolved. Germline V gene lookup returns CDR1 ENHRY and CDR2 SYGVKD. V dropped 0 bases and J dropped 1 base, with 15 bases sitting between them. There are 17 residues in the CDR3. Here the CDR3 reads CAISESSDATFQETQYF. CDR3 DNA: TGTGCCATCAGTGAGTCGAGCGACGCCACGTTCCAAGAGACCCAGTACTTC.

A note on this clonotype: Relative to the germline gene, one junction end is altered; a read error may explain this. The rearrangement uses TRBV5-1 and TRBJ2-4; TRBD2 matches at 7 bases. The J call may be faulty, since TRBJ2-7 better matches the DNA end. This CDR3 contains 12 residues. In germline, CDR1 is SGHRS, CDR2 YFSETQ. The chain's CDR3 is CASILRGNEQYF. The CDR3 region has the DNA TGCGCCAGCATCTTGCGGGGGAACGAGCAGTACTTC.

The rearrangement uses TRBV6-6 and TRBJ1-6; D remains unclear. Germline assignment: CDR1 MNHNY and CDR2 SVGAGI (reference sequence). Trimming left V 6 bases short and J 9 bases short, with 15 bases between. This CDR3 is built from 14 residues. The CDR3 DNA sequence: TGTGCCAGCAGGCCTAAAGCCGTGGGTTCACCCCTCCACTTT. Protein sequence: CASRPKAVGSPLHF.

This sequence joins TRBV23-1 and TRBJ1-5; D not resolved. TRBV23-1 is placed among ORFs of uncertain function. V shed 8 bases and J shed 6 bases, with 8 bases lying between them. CDR3 size: 11 residues. CDR3 amino acids: CASPRSQPQHF. CDR3 nucleotides: TGCGCCAGCCCTAGGAGTCAGCCCCAGCATTTT.